This TCR beta chain was identified in a study of T cells expressing NK-cell markers. Study details: Source material for TCR beta repertoires consisted of sorted CD3+CD56+NKG2C+, CD3+CD56+NKG2C- and CD3+CD56-NKG2C+ T cells. Seven donors tested HCMV-seropositive and one tested seronegative among the eight sequenced.

Broader study findings: HCMV specificity of expanded NKG2C+ T cell clones remained unclear. Over 5 donors had dominant NKG2C+ clonotypes that comprised about 1.0-7.5% of their CD8+ T cells.

The germline V gene encodes CDR1 LNHDA and CDR2 SQIVND (reference sequence). This CDR3 is 13 amino acids long. TCRdb reprocessed the 5' RACE reads and stores each CDR3 protein as one record, lacking DNA. The repertoire table contains approximately 110,000 distinct CDR3 sequences. Points on this clonotype: The target antigen is unknown.

The receptor comes from a woman between 18 and 75 years old in good health. Sequenced: blood T cells: a sorted CD56 or NKG2C T cell subset, CD4+ or CD8+ T cells, or bulk PBMC T cells (not recorded which). The V and J genes are TRBV19 and TRBJ1-1. CDR3 amino acids: CATSRGSNTEAFF.